The 12 T cell receptor beta chains listed next were all sequenced from one sample in a study of tumor-infiltrating lymphocytes in primary liver carcinoma. Unsorted bulk tissue (about 18-32 mg) underwent RNA and DNA co-extraction. Using a constant-region primer together with ProtoScript II reverse transcriptase, TCR beta cDNA was made from around 0.55 ug of total RNA. Employing slightly modified ARM-PCR, three nested multiplex PCR rounds were run, and these gave rise to the TCR beta libraries. TRBV1-TRBV30 forward primers paired with a C-beta reverse primer were used in the first two PCR rounds, which ran roughly 9 cycles each. In TCRdb, the multiplex PCR reads were re-called with MiXCR into one record per CDR3 protein. This table has tens of thousands of distinct CDR3 sequences, about two thirds appearing once. The sample was liver tumor tissue from sampling region 5. Subset in this sample: tumor region T5, tumor centre. The origin of the receptors is a man between 35 and 55 years old with primary liver carcinoma and hepatitis B virus infection.

This clonotype was counted at least ten times. The CDR3 here is CASRKTGGDLYLEAFF. DNA for the CDR3: TGTGCCAGCAGGAAGACAGGGGGCGACCTCTATCTTGAAGCTTTCTTT. The chain recombines TRBV6-1 with TRBJ1-1; 10 positions match TRBD1. The CDR3 is made up of 16 amino acids. The junction had 14 bases not matched to a gene; V was cut back by 6 bases and J by 7 bases. In germline, CDR1 is MNHNS, CDR2 SASEGT.

On this clonotype: At one end, the junction sequence differs from germline, possibly due to a read error. The chain couples TRBV11-2 to TRBJ2-2, with D perhaps matching TRBD2 (5 bases). The length of the CDR3 is 17 residues. Germline CDR1 reads SGHAT; CDR2 reads FQNNGV. CDR3 DNA sequence: TGTGCCAGCAGCGGAGGACCAGCGGAGCGGAACACCGGGGAGCTATCTTTT. Protein product: CASSGGPAERNTGELSF. The full variable domain, rest sourced from reference TRBV11-2 and TRBJ2-2, is EAGVAQSPRYKIIEKRQSVAFWCNPISGHATLYWYQQILGQGPKLLIQFQNNGVVDDSQLPKDRFSAERLKGVDSTLKIQPAKLEDSAVYLCASSGGPAERNTGELSFGEGSRLTVL.

The rearrangement uses TRBV29-1 and TRBJ1-2; 8 bases match TRBD1. Per germline, CDR1 SQVTM and CDR2 ANQGSEA. CDR3 size: 14 residues. Written as DNA, the CDR3 is TGCAGTGTTCCCCGGACAGGGCTTGATACTGGCTACACCTTC. It encodes CSVPRTGLDTGYTF.

Comments on this clonotype: Likely a read error: the CDR3 ends without its conserved phenylalanine or tryptophan. This chain joins TRBV4-1 and TRBJ1-2; maybe TRBD1 (6 bases). The germline CDR1 and CDR2 sequences are MGHRA and YSYEKL. The CDR3 covers 14 residues. V dropped 3 bases and J dropped 7 bases, with 15 bases sitting between them. CDR3 bases: TGCGCCAGCAGCCAGGGGGGCCCGGCGTTTGGCTACACCTCC. This encodes CASSQGGPAFGYTS.

A note on this clonotype: A much larger clone differs from this one at a single base, so this may be a read error. This rearrangement joins TRBV7-3 to TRBJ2-5; no clear D gene. From germline, CDR1 is SGHTA and CDR2 FQGTGA. The CDR3 totals 12 residues. CDR3 sequence (DNA): TGTGCCAGCGGCTTGGATGGGGAGACCCAGTACTTC. Its translation: CASGLDGETQYF.

With respect to this clonotype: This CDR3 is missing its conserved last phenylalanine or tryptophan, likely due to a read error. This chain connects TRBV12-3 or TRBV12-4 to TRBJ1-1; D ambiguous. The CDR3 spans 13 residues. Trimming left V 2 bases short and J 5 bases short, with 9 bases between. For the CDR3, the DNA is TGTGCCAGCAGTTTATCGGATCTAACTGAAGCTTTCGTT. It is translated as CASSLSDLTEAFV.

Concerning this clonotype: Germline is not matched at one junction end, which may reflect a read error. V is TRBV12-3 or TRBV12-4 and J is TRBJ2-1; D gene ambiguous. This CDR3 has 15 amino acids. The CDR3 DNA reads as TGTGCCAGCAGTCTAAGACCGAGCTCCTACAGTGAGCAGTTCTTC. Its translation is CASSLRPSSYSEQFF.

To note about this clonotype: The conserved closing phenylalanine or tryptophan is absent in this CDR3, likely reflecting a read error. This chain links TRBV4-1 with TRBJ2-3; D call uncertain. Trimming took 7 bases from V and 0 from J, leaving 20 bases between them. CDR1 is MGHRA, CDR2 YSYEKL, per germline. This CDR3 has 17 residues. The CDR3 loop is CASTQDGTQSSTDTQYS. For the CDR3, the DNA is TGCGCCAGCACCCAGGATGGTACACAGTCTAGCACAGATACGCAGTATTCT.

This rearrangement joins TRBV6-6 to TRBJ2-1, with TRBD1 as a possible D gene (5 bases). Germline V gene data show CDR1 as MNHNY and CDR2 as SVGAGI (reference sequence). Trimming stripped 2 bases from V and 8 bases from J, with 16 bases between. The CDR3 runs 15 residues. The CDR3: CASSYPDKAGDEQFF. Here the CDR3 DNA reads TGTGCCAGCAGTTACCCGGACAAGGCTGGCGATGAGCAGTTCTTC.

This clonotype has a handful of counts. V gene TRBV6-5 combines with J gene TRBJ2-3; no definite D call. With 5 bases removed from V and 2 bases from J, the gap between germline ends came to 2 bases. Germline CDR1 MNHEY, CDR2 SVGAGI. There are 11 residues in the CDR3. Here the CDR3 DNA reads TGTGCCAGCAGTAACACAGATACGCAGTATTTT. Protein sequence: CASSNTDTQYF.

A remark on this clonotype: This may stem from a read error, because a much larger clone lies one nucleotide away. This chain joins TRBV7-9 and TRBJ1-5; D ambiguous. Germline assignment: CDR1 SEHNR and CDR2 FQNEAQ (reference sequence). The CDR3 has 12 residues. Here the CDR3 DNA reads TGTGCCTGCAGCTTAGCGGAGGGGCCCCAGCATTTT. This translates into CACSLAEGPQHF.

Turning to this clonotype: Relative to the germline gene, one junction end is altered; a read error may explain this. This chain uses TRBV11-1 with TRBJ2-3; TRBD1 matches 7 bases. The CDR3 loop spans 15 amino acids. The germline V gene has CDR1 SGHAT and CDR2 FQDESV (reference sequence). CDR3 sequence reads: CSSSLGRGRADTQYF. The CDR3 region has the DNA TGTTCCAGCAGCTTAGGAAGGGGGCGCGCGGATACACAGTATTTT.